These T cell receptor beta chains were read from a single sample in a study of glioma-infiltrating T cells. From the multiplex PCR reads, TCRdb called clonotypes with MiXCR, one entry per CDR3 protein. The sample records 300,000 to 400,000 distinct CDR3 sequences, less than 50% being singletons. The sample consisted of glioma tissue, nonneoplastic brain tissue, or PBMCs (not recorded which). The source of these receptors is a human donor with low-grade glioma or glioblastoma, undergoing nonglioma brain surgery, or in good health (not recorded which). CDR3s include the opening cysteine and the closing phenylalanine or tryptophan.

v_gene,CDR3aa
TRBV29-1,CSVQTGVNTEAFF
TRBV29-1,CSAWTSSQETQYF
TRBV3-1,CASSPSGRNYNEQFF
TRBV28,CASSYPGSQGAGELFF
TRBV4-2,CASSQDLKRGYNEQFF
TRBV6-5,CASSYGGWTGSYEQYF
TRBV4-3,CASSQVGRRSGELFF
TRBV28,CASMPFGKSNTGELFF
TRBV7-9,CASKTPSYGYTF
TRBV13,CASGRQTYNEQFF
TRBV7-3,CASSDRGVRYNEQFF
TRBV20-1,CSATSEGRPYEQYF
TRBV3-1,CASSPLGGISYNEQFF